Listed below are T cell receptor beta chains from one sample, sequenced in a study of shared clonotypes between healthy human individuals. Assay: immunoSEQ multiplex PCR; the TCRdb copy retains only in-frame clones and omits some. The repertoire consists of roughly 650,000 clones, with approximately 97% occurring once and the leading ten covering roughly 0.055%. Sequences were obtained from naive CD4+ T cells sorted from blood. The receptors originated from a woman in her twenties or thirties in good health. Each CDR3 is given with its conserved first and last residue. Fields, in order: CDR3 protein, CDR3 DNA, D gene, J gene, V gene, clone size, CDR3 length. A D gene is named only where the DNA matches it firmly. Rows give clone size only sometimes, using once, few, many, or a class for an expanded clone.

CASSRNEGTEAFF | TGCGCCAGCAGCCGTAATGAGGGAACTGAAGCTTTCTTT | . | TRBJ1-1 | TRBV5-1 | . | 13
CASSSRGLAYSYNEQFF | TGTGCCAGCAGCTCGAGGGGACTAGCCTACTCCTACAATGAGCAGTTCTTC | TRBD2 | TRBJ2-1 | TRBV7-2 | . | 17
CSVEVGADTQYF | TGCAGCGTTGAAGTAGGTGCGGATACGCAGTATTTT | . | TRBJ2-3 | TRBV29-1 | . | 12
CASSLAWGGTEAFF | TGTGCCAGCAGCTTGGCCTGGGGGGGAACTGAAGCTTTCTTT | . | TRBJ1-1 | TRBV5-6 | . | 14
CASSPGGGRREKLFF | TGTGCCAGCAGCCCAGGGGGGGGGAGGAGAGAAAAACTGTTTTTT | TRBD1 | TRBJ1-4 | TRBV28 | . | 15
CASSYAENTEAFF | TGTGCCAGCAGTTACGCGGAGAACACTGAAGCTTTCTTT | . | TRBJ1-1 | TRBV6-6 | . | 13
CASRTRKREGSTDTQYF | TGTGCCAGCAGGACGCGTAAGCGGGAGGGGAGCACAGATACGCAGTATTTT | TRBD2 | TRBJ2-3 | TRBV28 | . | 17
CASSLDGSGYNEQFF | TGCGCCAGCAGTCTGGACGGGAGTGGTTACAATGAGCAGTTCTTC | . | TRBJ2-1 | TRBV5-1 | . | 15
CASVSSGRAAYEQYF | TGTGCCAGCGTATCTAGCGGGAGGGCCGCCTACGAGCAGTACTTC | TRBD2 | TRBJ2-7 | TRBV27 | . | 15
CASSLTQGNVYEQYF | TGTGCCAGCAGCCTAACTCAGGGGAATGTATACGAGCAGTACTTC | . | TRBJ2-7 | TRBV11-2 | once | 15
CATSSSGSGFDEQYF | TGTGCCACCAGCAGTAGCGGGAGTGGTTTTGACGAGCAGTACTTC | TRBD2 | TRBJ2-7 | TRBV15 | . | 15
CASSVAGGTGTQYF | TGTGCCAGCAGTGTCGCCGGGGGGACTGGTACGCAGTATTTT | TRBD2 | TRBJ2-3 | TRBV2 | . | 14
CASSSGLAYEQYF | TGTGCCAGCAGCTCCGGACTCGCCTACGAGCAGTACTTC | . | TRBJ2-7 | TRBV11-2 | . | 13
CASRGTEAFF | TGCGCCAGCAGGGGGACCGAGGCGTTCTTC | . | TRBJ2-1 | TRBV10-2 | . | 10
CASSGFPGQGQYEQYF | TGTGCCAGCAGTGGGTTCCCGGGACAGGGACAGTACGAGCAGTACTTC | TRBD1 | TRBJ2-7 | TRBV27 | . | 16
CASSGWDRANTDTQYF | TGTGCCAGCAGCGGTTGGGACAGGGCGAACACAGATACGCAGTATTTT | TRBD1 | TRBJ2-3 | TRBV9 | . | 16
CASSIQGWTGELFF | TGTGCCAGTAGTATCCAGGGGTGGACCGGGGAGCTGTTTTTT | . | TRBJ2-2 | TRBV19 | . | 14
CASGKGDEKLFF | TGTGCCAGCGGGAAGGGGGACGAAAAACTGTTTTTT | . | TRBJ1-4 | TRBV6-5 | . | 12
CASGLGPVPGELFF | TGTGCTAGTGGTTTGGGACCCGTCCCCGGGGAGCTGTTTTTT | . | TRBJ2-2 | TRBV12-5 | . | 14
CASSIRSLGEGSPLHF | TGTGCCAGCAGTATCCGCTCATTAGGGGAAGGATCACCCCTCCACTTT | . | TRBJ1-6 | TRBV2 | . | 16
CASSLGGFTGELFF | TGTGCCAGCAGCTTGGGAGGGTTCACCGGGGAGCTGTTTTTT | . | TRBJ2-2 | TRBV5-4 | . | 14
CASYDPGPSYEQYF | TGTGCCAGCTACGACCCCGGGCCATCCTACGAGCAGTACTTC | . | TRBJ2-7 | TRBV2 | . | 14
CASRGDSHEQYF | TGTGCCAGCAGGGGGGACAGCCACGAGCAGTACTTC | TRBD1 | TRBJ2-7 | TRBV2 | . | 12
CASSPRQESSGANVLTF | TGTGCCAGCTCACCACGACAGGAGAGCTCTGGGGCCAACGTCCTGACTTTC | . | TRBJ2-6 | TRBV18 | . | 17
CASSPDRPANTGELFF | TGTGCCAGCTCACCTGATAGGCCTGCGAACACCGGGGAGCTGTTTTTT | . | TRBJ2-2 | TRBV18 | . | 16
CATSSAGQGVYYEQYF | TGTGCCACCAGCAGTGCGGGGCAGGGAGTATACTACGAGCAGTACTTC | . | TRBJ2-7 | TRBV15 | . | 16
CASSWGRGDYGYTF | TGTGCCAGCAGTTGGGGCAGGGGGGACTATGGCTACACCTTC | TRBD1 | TRBJ1-2 | TRBV6-6 | . | 14
CASGDSLYYGYTF | TGTGCCAGCGGAGACAGCCTATACTATGGCTACACCTTC | . | TRBJ1-2 | TRBV2 | . | 13
CASSTTSSDQPQHF | TGTGCCAGCAGCACAACCTCCAGCGATCAGCCCCAGCATTTT | . | TRBJ1-5 | TRBV9 | . | 14
CASSLVPGLAGVGEQYF | TGTGCCAGCAGCTTAGTCCCTGGGCTAGCGGGAGTCGGCGAGCAGTACTTC | TRBD2 | TRBJ2-7 | TRBV7-2 | . | 17
CASSLNTGELFF | TGTGCCAGCAGTCTAAACACCGGGGAGCTGTTTTTT | . | TRBJ2-2 | TRBV6-1 | . | 12
CAISPGTFGYTF | TGTGCCATCAGTCCCGGGACATTTGGCTACACCTTC | . | TRBJ1-2 | TRBV10-3 | . | 12
CASRPRRHDYNEQFF | TGTGCCAGCAGGCCGAGGAGACACGACTACAATGAGCAGTTCTTC | . | TRBJ2-1 | TRBV6-6 | . | 15
CASTEGGPGNTIYF | TGCGCCAGCACCGAGGGAGGCCCTGGAAACACCATATATTTT | . | TRBJ1-3 | TRBV5-1 | . | 14
CASRADRGPNNEQFF | TGTGCCAGTAGAGCGGACAGGGGGCCAAACAATGAGCAGTTCTTC | TRBD1 | TRBJ2-1 | TRBV19 | . | 15
CASSPRTASDYGYTF | TGTGCCAGCTCACCGAGGACAGCCTCGGATTATGGCTACACCTTC | . | TRBJ1-2 | TRBV18 | . | 15
CASSSTSGRADEQFF | TGTGCCAGCAGTTCAACTAGCGGGAGGGCTGATGAGCAGTTCTTC | TRBD2 | TRBJ2-1 | TRBV6-6 | . | 15
CASSWGTQDYEQYF | TGCGCCAGCAGCTGGGGGACACAAGACTACGAGCAGTACTTC | . | TRBJ2-7 | TRBV5-1 | . | 14
CASSTTLGDEQFF | TGTGCCAGCAGTACCACGCTAGGCGATGAGCAGTTCTTC | . | TRBJ2-1 | TRBV28 | . | 13
CASSFTGALYEQYF | TGTGCCAGTAGTTTCACAGGGGCCCTCTACGAGCAGTACTTC | TRBD1 | TRBJ2-7 | TRBV19 | . | 14
CASSSSGGSNLNEQFF | TGTGCCAGCAGCTCGTCCGGGGGGAGTAACCTCAATGAGCAGTTCTTC | TRBD2 | TRBJ2-1 | TRBV7-8 | few | 16
CASSLSLADKNF | TGTGCCAGCAGCTTGAGTCTAGCGGACAAGAACTTC | TRBD2 | TRBJ2-7 | TRBV5-8 | . | 12
CASRMPGQGVGELFF | TGTGCCAGCAGGATGCCGGGACAGGGAGTCGGGGAGCTGTTTTTT | TRBD1 | TRBJ2-2 | TRBV19 | . | 15
CASSLRSNTEAFF | TGTGCCAGCAGCTTAAGGAGTAACACTGAAGCTTTCTTT | . | TRBJ1-1 | TRBV7-9 | . | 13
CAIRTPNTGELFF | TGTGCCATCCGGACTCCGAACACCGGGGAGCTGTTTTTT | . | TRBJ2-2 | TRBV6-1 | . | 13
CASSSGPTYEQYF | TGTGCCAGCAGTAGCGGACCGACCTACGAGCAGTACTTC | . | TRBJ2-7 | TRBV6-5 | . | 13
CASSEQGAIANYGYTF | TGTGCCAGCAGTGAGCAGGGGGCTATAGCTAACTATGGCTACACCTTC | TRBD1 | TRBJ1-2 | TRBV6-1 | . | 16
CASSFRDEGGTQYF | TGTGCCAGCAGCTTCCGGGACGAAGGAGGGACCCAGTACTTC | . | TRBJ2-5 | TRBV7-3 | . | 14
CAGSLSAITSEQYF | TGTGCCGGCAGCTTATCAGCTATTACGAGTGAGCAGTACTTC | . | TRBJ2-7 | TRBV11-2 | . | 14
CASSLGRGTNTGELFF | TGTGCCAGCAGCTTGGGGCGGGGTACGAACACCGGGGAGCTGTTTTTT | . | TRBJ2-2 | TRBV5-4 | . | 16
CALGQYNEQFF | TGTGCCTTGGGCCAATACAATGAGCAGTTCTTC | . | TRBJ2-1 | TRBV25-1 | . | 11
CASSPARGPEARAFF | TGTGCCAGCTCACCAGCCAGGGGCCCTGAGGCACGAGCTTTCTTT | . | TRBJ1-1 | TRBV18 | . | 15
CASSRGLRQETQYF | TGTGCCAGCAGCAGGGGACTGCGACAAGAGACCCAGTACTTC | . | TRBJ2-5 | TRBV7-2 | once | 14
CASSFGTAAVELFF | TGTGCCAGCAGTTTTGGGACGGCGGCTGTCGAACTGTTTTTT | . | TRBJ1-4 | TRBV28 | once | 14
CASSLERPAYEQYF | TGTGCCAGCAGCTTAGAACGACCCGCCTACGAGCAGTACTTC | . | TRBJ2-7 | TRBV7-9 | . | 14